This TCR beta chain originates from a study of read filtering for tumor transcriptome and immune sequencing. Background on the study: R-ISS stage counts were roughly 8 for I, about 15 for II, about seven for III. IR-seq gave about 4.05 to 11 million TCR reads per sample; RNA-seq gave about 80 to 1,300. Points from the study as a whole: Approximately 79% of IR-seq clonotypes had a single read, yet these held roughly 3.3% of reads.

This clonotype has at least ten counts. Antigen specificity is unknown. CDR3 size: 13 residues. In germline, CDR1 is SGHDT, CDR2 YYEEEE. The germline V and J ends were trimmed by 0 bases and 7 bases, with 8 bases remaining between them. The library was built from roughly 400 ng RNA with molecular barcoded adaptors for alpha/delta and beta/gamma chains. TCRdb redid the calling of the reads with MiXCR, one entry per CDR3 protein. The sample lists 94,000 or so distinct CDR3 sequences, roughly an eighth occurring once. Every patient had bone marrow sampled while the disease was active. This TCR was sampled from a donor aged 40 or older with multiple myeloma. V usage is TRBV5-6 and J usage is TRBJ2-1; TRBD2 might be the D (5 bases). The sequenced sample was a population of CD138-negative cells sorted from bone marrow. CDR3 DNA sequence: TGTGCCAGCAGCTTGGTAAGCGGTAATGAGCAGTTCTTC. Residues: CASSLVSGNEQFF.